This TCR beta chain appears in the sequencing data of a study of regulatory T cells in long-lasting Graves disease. This clonotype was observed at least ten times. CDR3 regions were amplified by Arm-PCR using iRepertoire HTBI primers to build TCR beta libraries. Via MiXCR, TCRdb re-called the multiplex PCR reads, giving one row per CDR3 protein. The sample has about 420,000 distinct CDR3 sequences; around 15% are singletons. Noted time point: newly diagnosed GD, antithyroid drugs for less than 3 months. RNA isolated from PBMCs was used to make the TCR library. The CDR3 sequence is 15 residues long. Trimming at V came to 1 base and at J to 4 bases, leaving 3 bases not matched to a gene. These same records also appear under a second study, on T cells in Graves' hyperthyroidism and ophthalmopathy. That report adds: Ophthalmopathy was identified by the model a median about seven months ahead of onset.

This TCR was recovered from a woman between 18 and 29 years old with Graves disease. V gene TRBV12-3 or TRBV12-4 combines with J gene TRBJ2-1; TRBD1 agrees at 8 bases. The input for sequencing was peripheral blood mononuclear cells (PBMCs), taken at new diagnosis, from a patient treated with antithyroid drugs. For the CDR3, the DNA is TGTGCCAGCAGTTTAGAGGGGACAGGATACAATGAGCAGTTCTTC. Translating it yields CASSLEGTGYNEQFF.